Following are 19 T cell receptor beta chains from one sample sequenced in a study of identical twins. TCRdb re-called the 5' RACE reads with MiXCR, one entry per CDR3 protein. The sample records 400,000 to 650,000 distinct CDR3 sequences, 20% to 25% being singletons. The data were also submitted as part of a second study, on T cells expressing NK-cell markers.

Sequences were obtained from CD4+ T cells sorted from blood. The receptors were gathered from a woman aged 18 to 35 in good health.

The chain combines TRBV6-5 with TRBJ1-6, with D hard to call. Germline assignment: CDR1 MNHEY and CDR2 SVGAGI. The CDR3 extends over 15 amino acids. V was clipped by 1 base and J by 10 bases, with 14 bases between them. The CDR3 spells CASSYWEARSSPLHF. CDR3 bases: TGTGCCAGCAGTTACTGGGAGGCCCGGAGCTCACCCCTCCACTTT.

This chain joins TRBV7-6 and TRBJ2-1; D ambiguous. CDR1 and CDR2 from the germline V gene are SGHVS and FNYEAQ. Trimming stripped 3 bases from V and 8 bases from J, with 14 bases between. CDR3 length: 14 amino acids. This CDR3 is CASSFEVPNDEQFF. As DNA, the CDR3 is TGTGCCAGCAGCTTTGAGGTTCCAAATGATGAGCAGTTCTTC.

This clonotype was seen a few times. The chain uses TRBV5-1 and TRBJ2-1; D tentatively fits TRBD1 or TRBD2 (5 bases each). Between the trimmed V and J ends, which lost 1 base and 8 bases, there was a span of 10 bases. CDR1 is SGHRS, CDR2 YFSETQ, per germline. This CDR3 comprises 13 residues. Here the CDR3 DNA reads TGCGCCAGCAGCTTGTTTGTGGGGGATGAGCAGTTCTTC. This codes for CASSLFVGDEQFF. Complete variable domain (other parts from reference TRBV5-1 and TRBJ2-1): KAGVTQTPRYLIKTRGQQVTLSCSPISGHRSVSWYQQTPGQGLQFLFEYFSETQRNKGNFPGRFSGRQFSNSRSEMNVSTLELGDSALYLCASSLFVGDEQFFGPGTRLTVL.

J is TRBJ2-5 and V is TRBV6-2 or TRBV6-3; 8 bases map to TRBD2. Trimming took 2 bases from V and 5 from J; bases not matched to a gene: 10. Germline V gives CDR1 MNHEY, CDR2 SVGEGT. This CDR3 comprises 16 residues. This CDR3 reads CASSYRLGSGKETQYF. The CDR3 coding sequence is TGTGCCAGCAGTTACCGGCTGGGTAGCGGGAAGGAGACCCAGTACTTC.

The chain has TRBV5-1 and TRBJ1-1, with TRBD1 identical over 9 bases. V was clipped by 4 bases and J by 0 bases; unmatched bases: 4. The germline V gene encodes CDR1 SGHRS and CDR2 YFSETQ. The CDR3 loop spans 15 amino acids. In DNA form, the CDR3 reads TGCGCCAGCAGCGTGGACAGGGGAATGAACACTGAAGCTTTCTTT. Amino acids: CASSVDRGMNTEAFF.

This clonotype was counted at least ten times. The chain links TRBV20-1 to TRBJ1-2; D is unclear. Trimming left V 5 bases short and J 2 bases short, with 6 bases between. Germline assignment: CDR1 DFQATT and CDR2 SNEGSKA (reference sequence). The CDR3 consists of 11 residues. CDR3 amino acids: CSALLNYGYTF. The CDR3 nucleotides read TGCAGTGCTTTACTAAACTATGGCTACACCTTC.

CDR3 protein: CSARALGLHDYEQYF. The CDR3 DNA follows: TGCAGTGCTAGGGCCTTGGGTCTTCACGACTACGAGCAGTACTTC. This rearrangement joins TRBV20-1 to TRBJ2-7; D not certain. The length of the CDR3 is 15 residues. Germline V gene sequence: CDR1 DFQATT, CDR2 SNEGSKA (reference sequence). Trimming left V 3 bases short and J 3 bases short, with 18 bases between.

The V call is TRBV7-2, the J call TRBJ2-7, with 8 bases lining up with TRBD2. CDR1 is SGHTA and CDR2 is FQGNSA in the germline V gene. This CDR3 has 14 amino acids. Trimming took 2 bases from V and 7 from J; bases not matched to a gene: 7. The CDR3, as DNA: TGTGCCAGCAGCTTAAAACGGTCGGGAGGGGAGCAGTACTTC. It translates to CASSLKRSGGEQYF. Drawing the rest from reference TRBV7-2 and TRBJ2-7, the complete variable domain is GAGVSQSPSNKVTEKGKDVELRCDPISGHTALYWYRQSLGQGLEFLIYFQGNSAPDKSGLPSDRFSAERTGGSVSTLTIQRTQQEDSAVYLCASSLKRSGGEQYFGPGTRLTVT.

This chain joins TRBV12-3 or TRBV12-4 and TRBJ2-3; TRBD2 agrees at 10 bases. J lost 3 bases, V lost 5 bases, and 14 bases had no gene match. The CDR3 loop spans 18 amino acids. CDR3 in amino acids: CASSPLSKRGGRTDTQYF. For the CDR3, the DNA is TGTGCCAGCAGTCCCCTAAGCAAGCGGGGGGGCCGGACAGATACGCAGTATTTT.

Only a few counts were recorded for this clonotype. This chain connects TRBV5-1 to TRBJ2-7; D call uncertain. CDR3 length: 14 residues. V gave up 1 base and J gave up 3 bases, with 11 bases separating them. Per the germline V gene, CDR1 is SGHRS and CDR2 is YFSETQ. The CDR3 DNA is TGCGCCAGCAGCTTGAAGGCAGGCTTCTACGAGCAGTACTTC. Its protein product is CASSLKAGFYEQYF. Filled out from reference TRBV5-1 and TRBJ2-7, the complete variable domain reads KAGVTQTPRYLIKTRGQQVTLSCSPISGHRSVSWYQQTPGQGLQFLFEYFSETQRNKGNFPGRFSGRQFSNSRSEMNVSTLELGDSALYLCASSLKAGFYEQYFGPGTRLTVT.

This clonotype showed up just a few times. The chain is built from TRBV15 and TRBJ2-3; a weak D match, TRBD2 (6 bases). The ends were cut back, 0 bases at V and 4 bases at J, with 11 bases in the middle. Germline V gene data show CDR1 as LNHNV and CDR2 as YYDKDF (reference sequence). The CDR3 extends over 15 amino acids. CDR3 DNA: TGTGCCACCAGCAGAGACCAGCGGGTCCCAGATACGCAGTATTTT. Residues: CATSRDQRVPDTQYF.

The chain uses TRBV7-9 and TRBJ2-3; D tentatively reads TRBD1 or TRBD2 (5 bases each). This CDR3 is 14 amino acids long. Germline V gene sequence: CDR1 SEHNR, CDR2 FQNEAQ (reference sequence). V was pared by 2 bases and J by 1 base, with 7 bases between. The CDR3 loop reads CASSLRDRTDTQYF. CDR3 nucleotide sequence: TGTGCCAGCAGCTTAAGGGACCGCACAGATACGCAGTATTTT.

The genes are TRBV11-3 and TRBJ2-2, with a weak D call TRBD1 (6 bases). Trimming cost V 6 bases and J 6 bases, with 17 bases left between them. Per germline, CDR1 SGHNT and CDR2 YENEEA. The CDR3 has 15 residues. Here the CDR3 reads CASRDNRVPAGELFF. CDR3 nucleotides: TGTGCCAGCAGGGACAACAGGGTGCCGGCCGGGGAGCTGTTTTTT. Full variable domain (missing parts from reference TRBV11-3 and TRBJ2-2): EAGVVQSPRYKIIEKKQPVAFWCNPISGHNTLYWYLQNLGQGPELLIRYENEEAVDDSQLPKDRFSAERLKGVDSTLKIQPAELGDSAVYLCASRDNRVPAGELFFGEGSRLTVL.

The chain carries TRBV5-1 and TRBJ1-1; TRBD1 might be the D (6 bases). V was pared by 6 bases and J by 1 base, with 13 bases between. The germline V gene encodes CDR1 SGHRS and CDR2 YFSETQ. The CDR3 runs 14 residues. As DNA, the CDR3 is TGCGCCAGCACTGAATCAGGGGCGAACACTGAAGCTTTCTTT. It yields the protein CASTESGANTEAFF.

This clonotype was detected a few times. The rearrangement uses TRBV12-3 or TRBV12-4 and TRBJ2-2; TRBD2 might be the D (5 bases). V was clipped by 3 bases and J by 2 bases, with 10 bases between them. The CDR3 is made up of 15 amino acids. CDR3 in amino acids: CASSLKRSNTGELFF. In DNA, the CDR3 is TGTGCCAGCAGTTTGAAGCGGTCCAACACCGGGGAGCTGTTTTTT.

The rearrangement joins TRBV5-1 to TRBJ2-3; the D gene could be TRBD1 or TRBD2 (6 bases each). CDR1 and CDR2 (germline): SGHRS, YFSETQ. This CDR3 is 15 amino acids long. Trimming left V 3 bases short and J 2 bases short, with 13 bases between. CDR3 DNA sequence: TGCGCCAGCAGCTCGCAGGAGGGGGACACAGATACGCAGTATTTT. Residues: CASSSQEGDTDTQYF.

The sample holds a few counts of this clonotype. The chain is built from TRBV5-1 and TRBJ2-2; D unresolved. This CDR3 is 12 amino acids long. Trimming took 4 bases from V and 4 from J, leaving 5 bases between them. The V gene's germline CDR1 is SGHRS and CDR2 YFSETQ. DNA for the CDR3: TGCGCCAGCAGCCACCCCACCGGGGAGCTGTTTTTT. Encoded protein: CASSHPTGELFF.

The genes are TRBV20-1 and TRBJ1-5; the D gene is possibly TRBD1 (5 bases). This CDR3 is 14 amino acids long. Trimming stripped 3 bases from V and 7 bases from J, with 16 bases between. Germline V lookup: CDR1 DFQATT, CDR2 SNEGSKA (reference sequence). CDR3 sequence reads: CSARGGKGAQPQHF. Here the CDR3 DNA reads TGCAGTGCTAGGGGAGGGAAAGGGGCCCAGCCCCAGCATTTT.

Only a few counts were recorded for this clonotype. J is TRBJ1-1 and V is TRBV29-1; 7 positions agree with TRBD1. V shed 5 bases and J 5 bases; nucleotides not matched to a gene: 5. The germline V gene encodes CDR1 SQVTM and CDR2 ANQGSEA. This CDR3 is 12 amino acids long. The CDR3 DNA follows: TGCAGCGTTATCAGGGGGGGGACTGAAGCTTTCTTT. Translated: CSVIRGGTEAFF.